This T cell receptor beta chain was obtained from a study of T cells in Graves' hyperthyroidism and ophthalmopathy. Patients having uncontrolled infection, another autoimmune disease, pregnancy or lactation were not included. For the diagnoses, clinical symptoms, serum thyroxine and TRAb, thyroid ultrasound and orbital computed tomography were used. The length of the CDR3 is 15 residues. V lost 0 bases and J lost 2, with 11 bases in between. CDR1 and CDR2 from the germline V gene are DFQATT and SNEGSKA (reference sequence). What was amplified from RNA transcripts were TCR beta CDR3 regions. The HTBI set primed first-round TCR CDR3 RT-PCR. TCRdb itself ran the multiplex PCR reads through MiXCR, one entry per CDR3 protein. The sample lists more than 550,000 distinct CDR3 sequences, roughly 46% occurring once. This clonotype has just a few counts. Its cognate antigen is unknown. Points from the study as a whole: Model predictions of ophthalmopathy came a median roughly 6.4 months before onset. Among clonotypes expanded in thyroid above 0.001, most were also found in blood.

Sequenced material: peripheral blood or thyroid tissue (not recorded which). The clonotype was recovered from an adult man with Graves' disease, either hyperthyroidism or ophthalmopathy (not recorded which). This chain uses TRBV20-1 with TRBJ1-5; no definite D call. CDR3 sequence (DNA): TGCAGTGCTAGAGATCGTCGCAGCGGCAATCAGCCCCAGCATTTT. Its translation: CSARDRRSGNQPQHF.